This is a list of T cell receptor beta chains from one sample in a study of shared clonotypes between healthy human individuals. Assay used: immunoSEQ multiplex PCR; TCRdb lists only in-frame clones, some missing. The sample contains 2 million to 2.5 million clones, under 95% of which appear only once. Sequenced: naive CD4+ T cells from PBMCs. These receptor sequences come from a man younger than 30 in good health. Some clones in this sample may be carry-over from other donors' samples. CDR3s include the opening cysteine and the closing phenylalanine or tryptophan. Clone size appears in some rows only: once, few, many, or a class for an expanded clone.

abundance,v_gene,CDR3aa
.,TRBV7-6,CASSQWGHLSNQPQHF
.,TRBV2,CASRQTSAYQETQYF
.,TRBV5-6,CASSRGESGNTIYF
.,TRBV5-1,CASSRGSGANVLTF
.,TRBV27,CASRMDSLVSPLHF
.,TRBV2,CASSELGGRQETQYF
once,TRBV4-1,CASSQVSGFLGVAMNRELFF
.,TRBV18,CASSPGSPPYEQYF
.,TRBV11-2,CASSAAQLAGGHYNEQFF
.,TRBV7-8,CASSSRGGEQYF
.,TRBV7-3,CASSLTTGGYNEQFF
.,TRBV5-1,CASSPRIGANYEQFF
few,TRBV7-9,CASSQGDRAGGYTF
.,TRBV7-3,CASSAYDRPISYNEQFF
.,TRBV19,CASSSWTSGGELFF
.,TRBV18,CASSAGTTTSYEQYF
.,TRBV25-1,CASSAGTGLQGGEKLFF
.,TRBV9,CASSARSAKDIQYF
.,TRBV7-2,CASSLVPPSGSSRYEQYF
.,TRBV10-3,CAIRAGDTQYF
.,TRBV29-1,CTRDNQPQHF
.,TRBV4-3,CASSQEGLTFSGNTIYF
.,TRBV10-3,CAISAGPPSSGNTIYF
.,TRBV5-5,CASSLVGENTEAFF
.,TRBV28,CASSSPFLDRGLWSNQPQHF
.,TRBV28,CASRSGQGYTYEQYF
.,TRBV6-5,CASSYSLTGVNYGYTF
.,TRBV27,CASSGDRGFGETQYF
.,TRBV30,CAWQGIGNSPLHF
.,TRBV18,CASSPPGTTLNEQFF
once,TRBV6-5,CASSKPGTSAFF
once,TRBV11-3,CASSLVGQGARQPQHF
.,TRBV18,CASSHTSMGSYEQYF
.,TRBV7-2,CASSLGPISLSYEQYF
once,TRBV11-3,CASSLGPGQGASTEAFF
.,TRBV18,CASSALVANYGYTF
once,TRBV5-1,CASSLAGAGLTGELFF
.,TRBV12-5,CASGLVLGPSSGNTIYF
few,TRBV29-1,CSVEDEQVPDAAFF
.,TRBV5-1,CASSLGTISDTQYF
.,TRBV18,CASSPTRDGNQPQHF
few,TRBV19,CASSLGTVGTEAFF
.,TRBV5-4,CASSLGQGGFSGYTF
.,TRBV9,CASSTKGVGYGYTF
.,TRBV2,CASSDDRGDLNYGYTF
.,TRBV7-3,CASSAQGAGAKNIQYF
once,TRBV6-6,CASSLGLLLSGNTIYF
.,TRBV18,CASSPRIGLAGGPESDEQFF
few,TRBV7-9,CASSLGPGQNYGYTF